This TCR beta chain is drawn from a study of shared clonotypes between healthy human individuals. Whole-study context: Donors were a couple of women and a few men aged 18 to 49.

This clone was found a few times. Its target is unknown. Measured with immunoSEQ multiplex PCR; TCRdb has only the in-frame clones, and not every one. The profile shows over a million clones, 78% of them singletons. Trimming removed 5 bases from V and 7 bases from J, with 15 bases in between. The CDR3 covers 13 residues. Germline V gene data show CDR1 as SGHAT and CDR2 as FQNNGV. Study results and limitations: Generation probability values for non-shared clonotypes were lower than those for clonotypes shared by all four donors. Represented diversity, genetic and exposure-history alike, was limited by few donors. Naive subsets tended to show greater estimated richness than memory subsets.

Input material: memory CD4+ T cells from PBMCs. Subset described: CD45RA-negative fraction. The TCR was taken from a man aged 18 to 30 in good health. Some clones in this sample may be carry-over from other donors' samples. The chain joins TRBV11-2 to TRBJ2-7; no clear D gene. DNA of the CDR3: TGTGCCAGCAGCGTGACGGCCTTTTGGGAGCAGTACTTC. Translating it yields CASSVTAFWEQYF.